These 30 T cell receptor beta chains share one sample of origin, sequenced in a study of cytomegalovirus exposure and HLA in healthy donors. The PCR contained 60 Vbeta and 13 Jbeta primers. Produced via immunoSEQ multiplex PCR; TCRdb's table is partial and in-frame only. The sample consists of approximately 120,000 clones, about three quarters of them appearing once. Source material: PBMCs. The receptor source for this set is a woman aged 25 to 39 in good health and CMV-seronegative.

The chain carries TRBV19 and TRBJ2-7; D is possibly TRBD2 (6 bases). V was pared by 3 bases and J by 0 bases, with 12 bases between. The CDR3 consists of 15 residues. Germline V gene lookup returns CDR1 LNHDA and CDR2 SQIVND (reference sequence). CDR3 in DNA: TGTGCCAGTAGTATCGCGACTAGAAGCTCCTACGAGCAGTACTTC. Translation gives CASSIATRSSYEQYF. Combining the CDR3 with reference TRBV19 and TRBJ2-7 gives the whole variable domain DGGITQSPKYLFRKEGQNVTLSCEQNLNHDAMYWYRQDPGQGLRLIYYSQIVNDFQKGDIAEGYSVSREKKESFPLTVTSAQKNPTAFYLCASSIATRSSYEQYFGPGTRLTVT.

This chain uses TRBV12-5 with TRBJ2-3; tentative D call: TRBD2 (5 bases). CDR3 length: 13 residues. In germline, CDR1 is LGHNT, CDR2 FRNRAP. The ends were cut back, 1 base at V and 6 bases at J, with 8 bases in the middle. In DNA form, the CDR3 reads TGTGCTAGTGGTTTGGGACTAAAGGATACGCAGTATTTT. Its translation: CASGLGLKDTQYF.

The sample holds one count of this clone. The chain recombines TRBV5-4 with TRBJ2-3, with 13 positions matching TRBD2. Looked up from germline, CDR1 is SGHNT and CDR2 is YYREEE (reference sequence). The J segment lost 1 base and the V segment lost 6 bases, leaving 11 bases of the junction unmatched. The CDR3 totals 18 residues. In nucleotides, the CDR3 is TGTGCCAGCACCTTTGGACTAGCGGGAGATTGGGGCACAGATACGCAGTATTTT. It is translated as CASTFGLAGDWGTDTQYF.

CDR3 DNA sequence: TGTGCCAGCACTCCAGATCGACAGGAAGCTTTCTTT. This translates into CASTPDRQEAFF. The V call is TRBV2, the J call TRBJ1-1, with D tentatively TRBD1 (5 bases). The CDR3 spans 12 residues. Trimming removed 7 bases from V and 8 bases from J, with 14 bases in between. The germline V gene has CDR1 SNHLY and CDR2 FYNNEI.

The chain combines TRBV30 with TRBJ2-7; D remains unclear. This CDR3 comprises 12 residues. V was cut by 2 bases and J by 7 bases, with 12 bases left in between. Germline V lookup: CDR1 GTSNPN, CDR2 SVGIG (reference sequence). This CDR3 is CAWSPPVGEQYF. DNA for the CDR3: TGTGCCTGGAGTCCTCCGGTCGGGGAGCAGTACTTC.

V gene TRBV9 combines with J gene TRBJ2-2, with 14 bases aligning to TRBD2. This CDR3 has 16 amino acids. V shed 4 bases, J shed 5 bases, and the junction held 4 bases outside the gene matches. Per germline, CDR1 SGDLS and CDR2 YYNGEE. The DNA of the CDR3 is TGTGCCAGCAGCCCAAGGACTAGCGGGGGGACCGGGGAGCTGTTTTTT. Its protein is CASSPRTSGGTGELFF. Based on the CDR3 plus reference TRBV9 and TRBJ2-2, the full variable domain is DSGVTQTPKHLITATGQRVTLRCSPRSGDLSVYWYQQSLDQGLQFLIQYYNGEERAKGNILERFSAQQFPDLHSELNLSSLELGDSALYFCASSPRTSGGTGELFFGEGSRLTVL.

V usage is TRBV29-1 and J usage is TRBJ2-2, with a weak D call TRBD2 (5 bases). There are 12 residues in the CDR3. V was clipped by 4 bases and J by 4 bases, with 7 bases between them. Germline CDR1 and CDR2: SQVTM and ANQGSEA. CDR3 nucleotides: TGCAGCGTTGTTGAGGGCACCGGGGAGCTGTTTTTT. Amino acids: CSVVEGTGELFF.

This chain uses TRBV11-2 with TRBJ2-1, with 11 bases that match TRBD2. Germline V gene lookup returns CDR1 SGHAT and CDR2 FQNNGV. V was pared by 1 base and J by 3 bases, with 5 bases of the junction left unmatched. The CDR3 extends over 17 amino acids. In nucleotides, the CDR3 is TGTGCCAGCAGCTTAGCCCGGGGACTAGCGGTCTACAATGAGCAGTTCTTC. Translated: CASSLARGLAVYNEQFF. Supplemented by reference TRBV11-2 and TRBJ2-1, the full variable domain reads EAGVAQSPRYKIIEKRQSVAFWCNPISGHATLYWYQQILGQGPKLLIQFQNNGVVDDSQLPKDRFSAERLKGVDSTLKIQPAKLEDSAVYLCASSLARGLAVYNEQFFGPGTRLTVL.

The rearrangement uses TRBV11-1 and TRBJ2-3; 7 nucleotides match TRBD2. The CDR3 sequence is 12 residues long. In germline, CDR1 is SGHAT, CDR2 FQDESV (reference sequence). V lost 5 bases to trimming and J lost 6 bases; unmatched junction nucleotides: 2. CDR3 nucleotides: TGTGCCAGCAGCCACGGGGGGGATACGCAGTATTTT. It is translated as CASSHGGDTQYF. The complete variable domain, with remaining parts taken from reference TRBV11-1 and TRBJ2-3, reads EAEVAQSPRYKITEKSQAVAFWCDPISGHATLYWYRQILGQGPELLVQFQDESVVDDSQLPKDRFSAERLKGVDSTLKIQPAELGDSAMYLCASSHGGDTQYFGPGTRLTVL.

The chain has TRBV7-9 and TRBJ2-7; 9 bases agree with TRBD1. Germline CDR1 reads SEHNR; CDR2 reads FQNEAQ (reference sequence). This CDR3 spans 15 amino acids. V lost 3 bases to trimming and J lost 4 bases; unmatched junction nucleotides: 7. CDR3 sequence (DNA): TGTGCCAGCAGCTTGGCGGACAGGGGCCATTACGAGCAGTACTTC. Its protein product is CASSLADRGHYEQYF.

The V gene is TRBV7-9, the J gene TRBJ2-1; 9 positions match TRBD2. Germline V gene lookup returns CDR1 SEHNR and CDR2 FQNEAQ (reference sequence). The CDR3 is 15 amino acids. V dropped 3 bases and J dropped 7; count of bases not matched to a gene: 7. The CDR3 here is CASSFPSSGMNEQFF. CDR3 nucleotide sequence: TGTGCCAGCAGCTTTCCGTCTAGCGGGATGAATGAGCAGTTCTTC.

This sequence joins TRBV2 and TRBJ2-7; TRBD1 is a possible D gene (6 bases). Trimming stripped 1 base from V and 2 bases from J, with 15 bases between. CDR3 length: 16 amino acids. Germline CDR1 SNHLY, CDR2 FYNNEI. The CDR3 nucleotides are TGTGCCAGCAGTGAAGAATGGGACAATCCTACCTACGAGCAGTACTTC. Amino acid sequence: CASSEEWDNPTYEQYF.

This clone was recorded once. This chain joins TRBV7-9 and TRBJ2-5; maybe TRBD1 (5 bases). V was shortened by 5 bases and J by 5 bases, with 18 bases between the two germline ends. Germline CDR1 is SEHNR and CDR2 is FQNEAQ (reference sequence). This CDR3 has 15 amino acids. This chain's CDR3 is CASSPAPQETETQYF. CDR3 in DNA: TGTGCCAGCAGCCCCGCTCCACAGGAGACGGAGACCCAGTACTTC.

V usage is TRBV10-3 and J usage is TRBJ2-3; 12 bases line up with TRBD2. The V gene's germline CDR1 is ENHRY and CDR2 SYGVKD. Unmatched junction bases numbered 7, after V lost 0 bases and J lost 0 bases. The CDR3 spans 19 residues. In DNA, the CDR3 is TGTGCCATCAGTGAGTCGGGGCTAGCGGGGGGGTCCAGCACAGATACGCAGTATTTT. Its protein product is CAISESGLAGGSSTDTQYF.

This chain links TRBV10-3 with TRBJ2-3, with a tentative D call TRBD2 (6 bases). The CDR3 sequence is 14 residues long. Germline-derived CDR1 and CDR2 are ENHRY and SYGVKD. V was clipped by 2 bases and J by 6 bases, with 12 bases between them. As DNA, the CDR3 is TGTGCCATCAGTGAGGGGGGGATAGAGGATACGCAGTATTTT. Translation: CAISEGGIEDTQYF.

As for this clone: The germline gene is not matched at one end of the junction; a read error may be the cause. This chain joins TRBV6-5 and TRBJ2-5, with a possible D match to TRBD2 (6 bases). There are 15 residues in the CDR3. Germline lookup yields CDR1 MNHEY and CDR2 SVGAGI. The chain's CDR3 is CTSSYSGSFQETQYF. In DNA form, the CDR3 reads TGTACCAGCAGTTACTCCGGGAGCTTTCAAGAGACCCAGTACTTC.

This chain links TRBV5-4 with TRBJ2-4; 9 bases fit TRBD1. Trimming at V came to 1 base and at J to 0 bases, leaving 5 bases not matched to a gene. In germline, CDR1 is SGHNT, CDR2 YYREEE (reference sequence). This CDR3 has 17 residues. CDR3 DNA: TGTGCCAGCAGCTTGAGGGGACAGGGCCTAGCCAAAAACATTCAGTACTTC. Residues: CASSLRGQGLAKNIQYF.

V gene TRBV19 combines with J gene TRBJ1-1; 7 bases map to TRBD1. V shed 7 bases, J shed 4 bases, and the junction held 15 bases outside the gene matches. The CDR3 loop spans 16 amino acids. Germline V gene lookup returns CDR1 LNHDA and CDR2 SQIVND (reference sequence). The CDR3 nucleotides read TGTGCCAGTAATGACCCGAACAGGGGTGGTAGCACTGAAGCTTTCTTT. It encodes CASNDPNRGGSTEAFF.

This clone has only a few counts. The chain couples TRBV30 to TRBJ1-2; TRBD1 might be the D (6 bases). The V end lost 1 base, the J end lost 7 bases, and 16 bases lay between the germline ends. The CDR3 has 14 residues. Germline loops: CDR1 GTSNPN, CDR2 SVGIG (reference sequence). This chain's CDR3 is CAWSEGGPLIGYTF. The CDR3 DNA sequence: TGTGCCTGGAGTGAAGGGGGACCGTTAATTGGCTACACCTTC. The variable domain in full, completed from reference TRBV30 and TRBJ1-2, reads SQTIHQWPATLVQPVGSPLSLECTVEGTSNPNLYWYRQAAGRGLQLLFYSVGIGQISSEVPQNLSASRPQDRQFILSSKKLLLSDSGFYLCAWSEGGPLIGYTFGSGTRLTVV.

This chain uses TRBV7-9 with TRBJ2-2; possibly TRBD1 for D (6 bases). V lost 5 bases, J lost 4 bases, and 17 bases lay in between. The CDR3 is 16 amino acids. From germline, CDR1 is SEHNR and CDR2 FQNEAQ (reference sequence). The CDR3 bases are TGTGCCAGCAGCACGAGAGGGGGAGTCGGCACCGGGGAGCTGTTTTTT. Amino acids: CASSTRGGVGTGELFF.

The chain links TRBV5-1 to TRBJ2-3; 11 nucleotides agree with TRBD2. Looked up from germline, CDR1 is SGHRS and CDR2 is YFSETQ. V was clipped by 4 bases and J by 4 bases; unmatched bases: 5. CDR3 size: 15 residues. This CDR3 reads CASSLTSGSPDTQYF. Written as DNA, the CDR3 is TGCGCCAGCAGCCTAACTAGCGGGAGCCCAGATACGCAGTATTTT. Combining the CDR3 with reference TRBV5-1 and TRBJ2-3 gives the whole variable domain KAGVTQTPRYLIKTRGQQVTLSCSPISGHRSVSWYQQTPGQGLQFLFEYFSETQRNKGNFPGRFSGRQFSNSRSEMNVSTLELGDSALYLCASSLTSGSPDTQYFGPGTRLTVL.

The chain uses TRBV10-2 and TRBJ2-7; a weak D match, TRBD1 (5 bases). The CDR3 length is 16 residues. The V and J ends lost 0 bases and 0 bases respectively, with 12 bases between them. Germline CDR1 reads WSHSY; CDR2 reads SAAADI. CDR3 loop: CASSESGYDSSYEQYF. The DNA for the CDR3 is TGCGCCAGCAGTGAGTCAGGTTACGACAGCTCCTACGAGCAGTACTTC.

The chain couples TRBV11-2 to TRBJ2-3, with 10 positions matching TRBD2. After removal of 2 bases from V and 4 bases from J, the junction contained 9 bases not matched to a gene. The CDR3 covers 17 residues. Per germline, CDR1 SGHAT and CDR2 FQNNGV. The CDR3 here is CASSLSGAGGLPDTQYF. Written as DNA, the CDR3 is TGTGCCAGCAGCTTATCAGGAGCGGGGGGGTTGCCAGATACGCAGTATTTT.

This sequence joins TRBV7-2 and TRBJ2-3; no clear D gene. Germline-derived CDR1 and CDR2 are SGHTA and FQGNSA. Deletions cut 3 bases from V and 2 bases from J, with 12 bases between. The CDR3 covers 15 residues. The CDR3 region is CASSFRSGPTDTQYF. CDR3 in DNA: TGTGCCAGCAGCTTTAGATCTGGGCCCACAGATACGCAGTATTTT.

V is TRBV7-3 and J is TRBJ2-3; 8 bases agree with TRBD2. Trimming removed 5 bases from V and 5 bases from J; junction bases left unmatched: 15. There are 17 residues in the CDR3. Looked up from germline, CDR1 is SGHTA and CDR2 is FQGTGA. CDR3 loop: CASSQLGGTRTEDTQYF. CDR3 nucleotides: TGTGCCAGCAGCCAACTTGGTGGGACTAGAACGGAAGATACGCAGTATTTT.

The V call is TRBV19, the J call TRBJ1-2; the D gene is possibly TRBD1 (5 bases). Trimming stripped 6 bases from V and 7 bases from J, with 12 bases between. The CDR3 runs to 12 residues. Germline V gene data show CDR1 as LNHDA and CDR2 as SQIVND (reference sequence). The CDR3 DNA follows: TGTGCCAGTAGGACCGGGGGGGGTGGCTACACCTTC. It yields the protein CASRTGGGGYTF.

The CDR3, as DNA: TGCGCCAGCACCAACGGGGAGGGGGGATATAATTCACCCCTCCACTTT. Translating gives CASTNGEGGYNSPLHF. This rearrangement joins TRBV5-1 to TRBJ1-6; TRBD1 is a possible D gene (6 bases). This CDR3 region has 16 residues. Germline values: CDR1 SGHRS, CDR2 YFSETQ. V was trimmed by 6 bases and J by 4 bases, leaving 17 bases between them.

V usage is TRBV6-1 and J usage is TRBJ1-2, with D perhaps matching TRBD1 (5 bases). The germline V gene has CDR1 MNHNS and CDR2 SASEGT. V was clipped by 7 bases and J by 1 base, with 16 bases between them. This CDR3 spans 15 amino acids. The CDR3 reads CASTQGGRRNYGYTF. The CDR3 nucleotides are TGTGCCAGCACCCAGGGAGGCAGGCGTAACTATGGCTACACCTTC.

The genes are TRBV7-9 and TRBJ2-5, with D perhaps matching TRBD2 (6 bases). The CDR3 runs 12 residues. CDR1 SEHNR and CDR2 FQNEAQ come from the germline V gene (reference sequence). V lost 5 bases, J lost 5 bases, and 9 bases lay in between. This chain's CDR3 is CASSEGGETQYF. Written as DNA, the CDR3 is TGTGCCAGCAGCGAGGGAGGCGAGACCCAGTACTTC.

The rearrangement joins TRBV19 to TRBJ2-7; 9 bases agree with TRBD1. CDR3 length: 14 residues. The V segment lost 4 bases and the J segment 6 bases; nucleotides outside the gene matches: 7. CDR1 LNHDA and CDR2 SQIVND come from the germline V gene (reference sequence). CDR3 loop: CASSKDRGVSEQYF. The CDR3, as DNA: TGTGCCAGTAGTAAGGACAGGGGAGTATCCGAGCAGTACTTC.